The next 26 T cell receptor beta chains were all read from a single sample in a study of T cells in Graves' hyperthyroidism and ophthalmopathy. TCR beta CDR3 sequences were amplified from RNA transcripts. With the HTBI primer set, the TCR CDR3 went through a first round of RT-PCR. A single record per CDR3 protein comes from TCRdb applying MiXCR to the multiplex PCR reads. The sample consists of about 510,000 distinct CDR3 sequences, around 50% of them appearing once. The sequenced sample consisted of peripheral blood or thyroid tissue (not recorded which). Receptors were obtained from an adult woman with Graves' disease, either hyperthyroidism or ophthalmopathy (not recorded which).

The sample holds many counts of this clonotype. The CDR3 here is CASSFGSARRRNTIYF. CDR3 nucleotides: TGTGCCAGCAGCTTTGGATCGGCGCGACGAAGAAACACCATATATTTT. The chain links TRBV7-2 to TRBJ1-3, with no clear D. CDR1 and CDR2 (germline): SGHTA, FQGNSA. V lost 3 bases to trimming and J lost 5 bases, with 17 bases between them. The CDR3 is 16 amino acids.

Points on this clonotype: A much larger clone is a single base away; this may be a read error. The CDR3 DNA sequence: TGTGCCAGCAGTTTAGCGCGAAGGCGGGATGGCTCCTACGAGCAGTACTTC. Translating gives CASSLARRRDGSYEQYF. The chain uses TRBV12-3 or TRBV12-4 and TRBJ2-7, with a weak D call TRBD2 (6 bases). The length of the CDR3 is 17 residues. V was cut by 0 bases and J by 0 bases, with 15 bases left in between.

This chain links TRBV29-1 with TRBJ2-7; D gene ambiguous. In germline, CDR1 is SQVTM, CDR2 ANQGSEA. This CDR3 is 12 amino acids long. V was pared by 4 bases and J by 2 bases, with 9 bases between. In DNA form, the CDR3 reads TGCAGCGTTGGTGGCAGCGCCTACGAGCAGTACTTC. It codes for CSVGGSAYEQYF.

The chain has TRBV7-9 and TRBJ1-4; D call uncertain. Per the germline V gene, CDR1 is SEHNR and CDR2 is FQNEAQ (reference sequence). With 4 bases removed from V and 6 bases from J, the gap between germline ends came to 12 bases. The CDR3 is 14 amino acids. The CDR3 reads CASSSPELDEKLFF. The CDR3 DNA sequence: TGTGCCAGCAGCTCACCGGAGTTAGATGAAAAACTGTTTTTT.

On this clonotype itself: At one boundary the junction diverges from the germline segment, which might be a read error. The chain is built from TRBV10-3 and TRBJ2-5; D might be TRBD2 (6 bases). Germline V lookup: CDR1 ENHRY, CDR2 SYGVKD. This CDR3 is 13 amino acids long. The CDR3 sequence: CASSRTAGETQYF. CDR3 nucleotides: TGTGCCAGCAGTCGAACAGCGGGAGAGACCCAGTACTTC.

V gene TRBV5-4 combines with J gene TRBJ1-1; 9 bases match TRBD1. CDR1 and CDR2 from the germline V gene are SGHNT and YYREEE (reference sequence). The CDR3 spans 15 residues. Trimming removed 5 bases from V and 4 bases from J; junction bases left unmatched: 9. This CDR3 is CASRSSGTGSTEAFF. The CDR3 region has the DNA TGTGCCAGCAGATCTTCCGGGACAGGGTCCACTGAAGCTTTCTTT. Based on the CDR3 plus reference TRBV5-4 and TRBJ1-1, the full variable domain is ETGVTQSPTHLIKTRGQQVTLRCSSQSGHNTVSWYQQALGQGPQFIFQYYREEENGRGNFPPRFSGLQFPNYSSELNVNALELDDSALYLCASRSSGTGSTEAFFGQGTRLTVV.

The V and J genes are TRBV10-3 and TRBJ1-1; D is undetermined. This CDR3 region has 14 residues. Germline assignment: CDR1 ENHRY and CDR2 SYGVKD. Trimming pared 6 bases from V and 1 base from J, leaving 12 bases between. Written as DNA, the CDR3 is TGTGCCATCAGAGAGAGGGAGGGGAACACTGAAGCTTTCTTT. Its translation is CAIREREGNTEAFF.

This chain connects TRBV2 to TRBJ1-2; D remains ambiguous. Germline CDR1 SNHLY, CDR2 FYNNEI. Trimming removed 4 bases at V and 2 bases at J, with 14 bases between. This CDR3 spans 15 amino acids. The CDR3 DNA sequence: TGTGCCAGCAGTGTAGGTACTAGCGGGAACTATGGCTACACCTTC. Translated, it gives CASSVGTSGNYGYTF.

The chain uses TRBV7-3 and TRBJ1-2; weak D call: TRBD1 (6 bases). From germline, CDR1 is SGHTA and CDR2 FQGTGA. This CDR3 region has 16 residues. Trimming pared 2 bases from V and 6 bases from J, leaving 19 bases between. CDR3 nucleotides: TGTGCCAGCAGCTTACGGCGAGCTCGGGGGGCGAATGGCTACACCTTC. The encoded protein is CASSLRRARGANGYTF.

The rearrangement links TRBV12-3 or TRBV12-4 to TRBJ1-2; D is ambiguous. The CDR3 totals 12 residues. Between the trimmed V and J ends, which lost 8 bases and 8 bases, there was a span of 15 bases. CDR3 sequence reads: CASGPSASGYTF. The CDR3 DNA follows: TGTGCCAGCGGACCCAGTGCTTCGGGCTACACCTTC.

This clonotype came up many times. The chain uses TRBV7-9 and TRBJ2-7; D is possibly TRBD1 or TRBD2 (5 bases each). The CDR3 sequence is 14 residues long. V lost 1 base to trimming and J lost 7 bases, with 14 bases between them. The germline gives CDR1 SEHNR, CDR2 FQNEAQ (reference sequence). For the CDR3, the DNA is TGTGCCAGCAGCTTAGATGGGGGACCGCGGGAGCAGTACTTC. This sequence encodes CASSLDGGPREQYF.

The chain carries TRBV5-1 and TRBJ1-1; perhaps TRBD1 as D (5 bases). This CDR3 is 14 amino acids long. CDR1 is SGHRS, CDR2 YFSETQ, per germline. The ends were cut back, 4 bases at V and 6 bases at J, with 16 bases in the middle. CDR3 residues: CASSLQGKTSEAFF. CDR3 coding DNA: TGCGCCAGCAGCCTCCAGGGTAAGACCTCTGAAGCTTTCTTT.

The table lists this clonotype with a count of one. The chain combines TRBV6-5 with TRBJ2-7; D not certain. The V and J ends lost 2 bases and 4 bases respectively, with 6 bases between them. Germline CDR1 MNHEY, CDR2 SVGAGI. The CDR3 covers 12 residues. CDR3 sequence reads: CASSYDRYEQYF. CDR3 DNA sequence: TGTGCCAGCAGTTACGACCGGTACGAGCAGTACTTC.

The CDR3 DNA reads as TGTGCCAGCAGCTCCCGGGACGGACACACTGAAGCTTTCTTT. The encoded protein is CASSSRDGHTEAFF. The gene calls are TRBV11-3 and TRBJ1-1; D possibly corresponds to TRBD1 (5 bases). The CDR3 is 14 amino acids. V lost 4 bases and J 3 bases, leaving 12 bases between the germline ends. In germline, CDR1 is SGHNT, CDR2 YENEEA. Complete variable domain (other parts from reference TRBV11-3 and TRBJ1-1): EAGVVQSPRYKIIEKKQPVAFWCNPISGHNTLYWYLQNLGQGPELLIRYENEEAVDDSQLPKDRFSAERLKGVDSTLKIQPAELGDSAVYLCASSSRDGHTEAFFGQGTRLTVV.

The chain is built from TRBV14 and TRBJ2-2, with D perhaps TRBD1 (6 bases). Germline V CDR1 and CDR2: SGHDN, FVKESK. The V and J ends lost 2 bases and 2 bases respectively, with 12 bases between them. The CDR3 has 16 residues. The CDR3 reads CASSQTGSLNTGELFF. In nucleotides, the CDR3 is TGTGCCAGCAGCCAAACAGGGTCACTCAACACCGGGGAGCTGTTTTTT.

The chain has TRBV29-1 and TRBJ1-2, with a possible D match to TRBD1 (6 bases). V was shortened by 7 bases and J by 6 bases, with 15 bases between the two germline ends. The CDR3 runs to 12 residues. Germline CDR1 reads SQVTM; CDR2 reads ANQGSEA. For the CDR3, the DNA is TGCAGCGCTCGGGCAGGGGACGATGGCTACACCTTC. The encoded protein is CSARAGDDGYTF.

The CDR3 here is CAIRDRGTVYGYTF. The DNA for the CDR3 is TGTGCCATCAGGGACAGGGGGACGGTCTATGGCTACACCTTC. The V call is TRBV10-3, the J call TRBJ1-2; TRBD1 aligns across 10 bases. The CDR3 totals 14 residues. Germline trimming cut 6 bases from V and 4 bases from J; bases unmatched to any gene: 5. Germline CDR1 is ENHRY and CDR2 is SYGVKD.

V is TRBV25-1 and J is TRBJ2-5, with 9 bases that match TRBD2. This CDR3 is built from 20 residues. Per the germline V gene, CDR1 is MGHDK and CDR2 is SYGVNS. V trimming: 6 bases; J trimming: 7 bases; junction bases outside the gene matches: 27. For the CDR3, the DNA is TGTGCCAGCAGGAGGGTAGCGGGAGCCGGGGTGGCTAGCGTATATGTGACCCAGTACTTC. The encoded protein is CASRRVAGAGVASVYVTQYF.

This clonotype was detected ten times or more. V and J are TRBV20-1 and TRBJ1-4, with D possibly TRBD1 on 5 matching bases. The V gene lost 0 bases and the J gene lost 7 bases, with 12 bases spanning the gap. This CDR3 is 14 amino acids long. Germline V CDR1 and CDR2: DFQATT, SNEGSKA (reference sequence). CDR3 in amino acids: CSARDGGGGEKLFF. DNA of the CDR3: TGCAGTGCTAGAGATGGCGGTGGGGGTGAAAAACTGTTTTTT.

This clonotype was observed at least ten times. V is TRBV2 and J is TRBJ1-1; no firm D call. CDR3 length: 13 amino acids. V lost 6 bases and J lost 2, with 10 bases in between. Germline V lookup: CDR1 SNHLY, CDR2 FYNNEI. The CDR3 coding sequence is TGTGCCAGCAGCTTGGACGGAAACACTGAAGCTTTCTTT. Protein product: CASSLDGNTEAFF.

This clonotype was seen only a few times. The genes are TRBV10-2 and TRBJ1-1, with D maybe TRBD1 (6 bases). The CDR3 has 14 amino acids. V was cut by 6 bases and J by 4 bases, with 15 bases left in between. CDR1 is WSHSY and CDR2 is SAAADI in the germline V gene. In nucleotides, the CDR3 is TGCGCCAGCAGAAACGAGGGGGTGGTCACTGAAGCTTTCTTT. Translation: CASRNEGVVTEAFF.

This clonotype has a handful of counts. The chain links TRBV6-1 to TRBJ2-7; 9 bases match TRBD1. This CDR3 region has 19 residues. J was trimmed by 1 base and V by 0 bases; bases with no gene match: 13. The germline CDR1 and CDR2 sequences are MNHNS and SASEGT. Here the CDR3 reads CASSEAIGPGTGMSYEQYF. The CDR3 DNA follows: TGTGCCAGCAGTGAAGCGATTGGGCCGGGGACAGGGATGTCCTACGAGCAGTACTTC.

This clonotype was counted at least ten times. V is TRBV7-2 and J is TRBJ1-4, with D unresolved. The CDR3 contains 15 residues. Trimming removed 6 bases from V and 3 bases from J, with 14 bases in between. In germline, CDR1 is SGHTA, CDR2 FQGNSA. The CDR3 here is CASRTMGGSNEKLFF. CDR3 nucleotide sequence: TGTGCCAGCAGAACTATGGGCGGATCTAATGAAAAACTGTTTTTT.

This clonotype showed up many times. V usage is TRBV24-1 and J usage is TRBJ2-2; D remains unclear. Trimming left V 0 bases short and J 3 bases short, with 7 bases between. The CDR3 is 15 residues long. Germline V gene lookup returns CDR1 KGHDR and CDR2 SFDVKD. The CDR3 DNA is TGTGCCACCAGTGATTTGGAGAGTTACACCGGGGAGCTGTTTTTT. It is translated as CATSDLESYTGELFF.

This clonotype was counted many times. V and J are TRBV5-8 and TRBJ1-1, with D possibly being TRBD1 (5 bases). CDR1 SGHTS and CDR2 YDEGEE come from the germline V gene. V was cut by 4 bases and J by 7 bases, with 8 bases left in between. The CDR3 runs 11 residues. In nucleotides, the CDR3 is TGTGCCAGCAGCCTACAGGTTGAAGCTTTCTTT. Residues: CASSLQVEAFF.

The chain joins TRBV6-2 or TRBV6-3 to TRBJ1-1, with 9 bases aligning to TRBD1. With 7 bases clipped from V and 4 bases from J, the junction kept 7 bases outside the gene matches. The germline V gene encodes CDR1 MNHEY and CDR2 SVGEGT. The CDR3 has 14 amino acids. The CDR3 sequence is CASTRGQGATEAFF. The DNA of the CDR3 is TGTGCCAGCACCCGGGGACAGGGTGCCACTGAAGCTTTCTTT.